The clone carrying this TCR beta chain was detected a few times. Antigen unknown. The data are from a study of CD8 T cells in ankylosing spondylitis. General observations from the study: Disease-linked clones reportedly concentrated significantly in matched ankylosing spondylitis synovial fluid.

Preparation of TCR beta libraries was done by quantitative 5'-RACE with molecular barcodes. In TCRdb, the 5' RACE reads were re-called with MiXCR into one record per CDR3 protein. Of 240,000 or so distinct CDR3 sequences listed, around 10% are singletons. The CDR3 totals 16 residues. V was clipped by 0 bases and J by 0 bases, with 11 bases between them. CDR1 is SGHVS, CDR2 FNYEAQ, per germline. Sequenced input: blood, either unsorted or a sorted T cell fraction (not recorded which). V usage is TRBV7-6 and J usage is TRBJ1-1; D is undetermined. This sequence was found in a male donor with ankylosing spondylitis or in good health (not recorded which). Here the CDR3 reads CASSLASGGMNTEAFF. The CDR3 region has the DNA TGTGCCAGCAGCTTAGCTTCGGGCGGAATGAACACTGAAGCTTTCTTT.